This T cell receptor (beta chain) was found in a study of T cells in narcolepsy. Overall study: Patients with NT1 or NT2 and healthy control donors were enrolled.

General study findings and limits: Reportedly, autoreactive clonotypes were serially detected in patients' blood but not controls'.

Germline V gives CDR1 SGHNT, CDR2 YENEEA. V dropped 1 base and J dropped 2 bases, with 7 bases sitting between them. CDR3 length: 14 residues. The assay was immunoSEQ multiplex PCR, and TCRdb's table has in-frame clones only and misses some. The table records over 30,000 clones, around 90% of them present only once. For this clone: Its target is not known.

The chain couples TRBV11-3 to TRBJ2-3; D unclear. The source material was CD45RA- memory CD4+ T cells from PBMCs. This TCR was recovered from a human donor with narcolepsy. CDR3 loop: CASSLVSFTDTQYF. In DNA, the CDR3 is TGTGCCAGCAGCTTAGTGTCTTTCACAGATACGCAGTATTTT.